Listed here are 24 T cell receptor beta chains from one sample, sequenced in a study of T cells after yellow fever vaccination. One entry per CDR3 protein results from TCRdb running MiXCR on the 5' RACE reads. The sample contains nearly 350,000 distinct CDR3 sequences, roughly 8.3% of which appear only once. Sequenced here: PBMCs, sampled approximately 47 days after the first yellow fever vaccination. These receptors were collected from a man between 18 and 29 years old who received the YFV17D yellow fever vaccine.

This clonotype appeared a few times. This sequence joins TRBV7-9 and TRBJ2-1, with 10 bases that match TRBD1. The ends lost 5 bases at V and 3 bases at J; junction bases unmatched: 7. Germline-derived CDR1 and CDR2 are SEHNR and FQNEAQ (reference sequence). The CDR3 is 16 residues long. The CDR3 sequence is CASSPGGDRGYNEQFF. The CDR3 DNA is TGTGCCAGCAGCCCTGGGGGGGACAGGGGCTACAATGAGCAGTTCTTC. The variable domain in full, completed from reference TRBV7-9 and TRBJ2-1, reads DTGVSQNPRHKITKRGQNVTFRCDPISEHNRLYWYRQTLGQGPEFLTYFQNEAQLEKSRLLSDRFSAERPKGSFSTLEIQRTEQGDSAMYLCASSPGGDRGYNEQFFGPGTRLTVL.

This clonotype was seen a handful of times. The gene calls are TRBV23-1 and TRBJ2-1; no reliable D call. TRBV23-1 is identified as an open reading frame with a role that is uncertain. Trimming removed 4 bases from V and 15 bases from J, with 16 bases in between. This CDR3 is 12 amino acids long. CDR3 bases: TGCGCCAGCAGTCTCCCCGCCGAGCTTCGGTTCTTC. As protein: CASSLPAELRFF.

The chain carries TRBV7-2 and TRBJ2-1; D may be TRBD1 or TRBD2 (6 bases each). Germline-derived CDR1 and CDR2 are SGHTA and FQGNSA. Trimming left V 4 bases short and J 4 bases short, with 14 bases between. The CDR3 runs to 15 residues. This chain's CDR3 is CASSYDKGGYNEQFF. The DNA for the CDR3 is TGTGCCAGCAGCTACGACAAGGGGGGTTACAATGAGCAGTTCTTC.

This clonotype was seen only a few times. The chain joins TRBV7-2 to TRBJ2-7, with D possibly being TRBD1 or TRBD2 (5 bases each). Germline V gives CDR1 SGHTA, CDR2 FQGNSA. The CDR3 runs 15 residues. Trimming removed 4 bases at V and 2 bases at J, with 15 bases between. The CDR3, as DNA: TGTGCCAGCAGCTACTCCGGGACGGAAGCCTACGAGCAGTACTTC. This codes for CASSYSGTEAYEQYF.

The table lists this clonotype with a few counts. The chain employs TRBV2 and TRBJ1-1; a weak D match, TRBD1 (6 bases). Trimming took 5 bases from V and 3 from J, leaving 10 bases between them. Germline V gene data show CDR1 as SNHLY and CDR2 as FYNNEI. This CDR3 comprises 13 residues. The CDR3 loop reads CASSRKGDTEAFF. The CDR3 coding sequence is TGTGCCAGCAGTCGAAAGGGGGACACTGAAGCTTTCTTT.

V usage is TRBV5-1 and J usage is TRBJ1-2; the D is unclear. Trimming removed 0 bases at V and 2 bases at J, with 11 bases between. CDR1 and CDR2 from the germline V gene are SGHRS and YFSETQ. The CDR3 extends over 15 amino acids. This chain's CDR3 is CASSLGYGSNYGYTF. For the CDR3, the DNA is TGCGCCAGCAGCTTGGGTTACGGCAGCAACTATGGCTACACCTTC. Full variable domain (outside the CDR3, taken from reference TRBV5-1 and TRBJ1-2): KAGVTQTPRYLIKTRGQQVTLSCSPISGHRSVSWYQQTPGQGLQFLFEYFSETQRNKGNFPGRFSGRQFSNSRSEMNVSTLELGDSALYLCASSLGYGSNYGYTFGSGTRLTVV.

This clonotype has only a few counts. The chain combines TRBV7-8 with TRBJ1-5; 7 bases are a match to TRBD1. This CDR3 is built from 16 residues. The J segment lost 4 bases and the V segment lost 3 bases, leaving 9 bases of the junction unmatched. CDR1 and CDR2 (germline): SGHVS, FQNEAQ. Here the CDR3 reads CASSFRQGRWNQPQHF. CDR3 coding DNA: TGTGCCAGCAGCTTTCGACAGGGAAGGTGGAATCAGCCCCAGCATTTT.

This clonotype was found a few times. J is TRBJ1-2 and V is TRBV5-6; perhaps TRBD1 as D (5 bases). The germline V and J ends were trimmed by 0 bases and 5 bases, with 17 bases remaining between them. Germline CDR1 and CDR2: SGHDT and YYEEEE. There are 16 residues in the CDR3. The CDR3, as DNA: TGTGCCAGCAGCTTGGTACACAGGACAACTCTATATGGCTACACCTTC. Its translation: CASSLVHRTTLYGYTF.

This clonotype has just a few counts. The V gene is TRBV12-5, the J gene TRBJ2-7, with D unresolved. Trimming removed 2 bases at V and 3 bases at J, with 11 bases between. From germline, CDR1 is LGHNT and CDR2 FRNRAP. This CDR3 is built from 14 residues. The CDR3 nucleotides read TGTGCTAGTGGTTTGTCAGTATCAAGCTACGAGCAGTACTTC. Its translation: CASGLSVSSYEQYF.

This clonotype was observed a handful of times. The CDR3 coding sequence is TGTGCCTGGAGCGACCCGACAGCCGGGAACACTGAAGCTTTCTTT. Translation gives CAWSDPTAGNTEAFF. V gene TRBV30 combines with J gene TRBJ1-1; possible D gene TRBD1, 5 bases. The CDR3 totals 15 residues. CDR1 and CDR2 from the germline V gene are GTSNPN and SVGIG (reference sequence). V gave up 3 bases and J gave up 1 base, with 15 bases separating them.

V usage is TRBV9 and J usage is TRBJ2-1; TRBD1 is a possible D gene (6 bases). Germline lookup yields CDR1 SGDLS and CDR2 YYNGEE. The CDR3 consists of 12 residues. Trimming cost V 5 bases and J 6 bases, with 9 bases left between them. The CDR3 loop is CASSEDSNEQFF. The CDR3 region has the DNA TGTGCCAGCAGTGAGGACAGCAATGAGCAGTTCTTC.

Comments on this clonotype: A read error may produce the germline difference seen at one junction end. The genes are TRBV20-1 and TRBJ2-5, with 13 bases that match TRBD2. The CDR3 extends over 18 amino acids. The germline CDR1 and CDR2 sequences are DFQATT and SNEGSKA (reference sequence). DNA of the CDR3: TGCAGTGCTGTCCACCTCCCCATACTAGCGGGGGGGTTGGAGACCCAGTCCTTC. It codes for CSAVHLPILAGGLETQSF.

This rearrangement joins TRBV4-3 to TRBJ2-1, with D perhaps TRBD2 (6 bases). Germline V gene lookup returns CDR1 LGHNA and CDR2 YSLEER. The CDR3 is made up of 15 amino acids. The ends were cut back, 0 bases at V and 3 bases at J, with 9 bases in the middle. The CDR3 here is CASSQDGGIYNEQFF. The DNA of the CDR3 is TGCGCCAGCAGCCAAGATGGCGGGATCTACAATGAGCAGTTCTTC.

The V call is TRBV20-1, the J call TRBJ2-2; tentatively, D is TRBD1 (6 bases). This CDR3 contains 13 residues. Germline V gene lookup returns CDR1 DFQATT and CDR2 SNEGSKA (reference sequence). Trimming took 5 bases from V and 4 from J, leaving 11 bases between them. The CDR3 region is CSAQQGATGELFF. The CDR3, as DNA: TGCAGTGCTCAACAGGGCGCCACCGGGGAGCTGTTTTTT.

The rearrangement joins TRBV7-2 to TRBJ2-1; 13 bases align to TRBD2. Germline CDR1 reads SGHTA; CDR2 reads FQGNSA. The CDR3 is 15 residues long. With V trimmed by 5 bases and J by 10 bases, 8 bases remained unmatched. CDR3 nucleotides: TGTGCCAGCAGCAACCGACTAGCGGGGGGTTGGGAGCAGTTCTTC. Its translation is CASSNRLAGGWEQFF.

This clonotype was seen only a few times. The chain combines TRBV28 with TRBJ2-7; TRBD1 agrees at 9 bases. Germline trimming cut 5 bases from V and 2 bases from J; bases unmatched to any gene: 4. The CDR3 runs 14 residues. The germline V gene encodes CDR1 MDHEN and CDR2 SYDVKM. The CDR3 nucleotides are TGTGCCAGCAGTCGGACAGGGGATACCTACGAGCAGTACTTC. As protein: CASSRTGDTYEQYF.

Ten or more counts support this clonotype. This sequence joins TRBV7-9 and TRBJ2-7; weak D call: TRBD1 (6 bases). The CDR3 covers 15 residues. Germline V lookup: CDR1 SEHNR, CDR2 FQNEAQ (reference sequence). Trimming took 0 bases from V and 3 from J, leaving 12 bases between them. For the CDR3, the DNA is TGTGCCAGCAGCTTAGCGCAGGGGAAATACTACGAGCAGTACTTC. The encoded protein is CASSLAQGKYYEQYF.

This chain joins TRBV2 and TRBJ2-1; TRBD1 matches 10 bases. The CDR3 is made up of 15 amino acids. Germline values: CDR1 SNHLY, CDR2 FYNNEI. V shed 6 bases and J 2 bases; nucleotides not matched to a gene: 4. CDR3 coding DNA: TGTGCCAGCAGGCTCGACAGGGGGCCCTACAATGAGCAGTTCTTC. Translated, it gives CASRLDRGPYNEQFF. Looking up the rest from reference TRBV2 and TRBJ2-1 gives the full variable domain: EPEVTQTPSHQVTQMGQEVILRCVPISNHLYFYWYRQILGQKVEFLVSFYNNEISEKSEIFDDQFSVERPDGSNFTLKIRSTKLEDSAMYFCASRLDRGPYNEQFFGPGTRLTVL.

The chain links TRBV4-3 to TRBJ1-2; weak D call: TRBD1 (6 bases). The CDR3 loop spans 19 amino acids. Trimming left V 4 bases short and J 1 base short, with 25 bases between. The germline V gene encodes CDR1 LGHNA and CDR2 YSLEER. The CDR3 coding sequence is TGCGCCAGCAGCCCCAAAGTTATCGGGGACAAGGTTTTTAACTATGGCTACACCTTC. Translation: CASSPKVIGDKVFNYGYTF.

Only a few counts were recorded for this clonotype. The chain combines TRBV5-1 with TRBJ2-5; TRBD2 matches 9 bases. V was pared by 4 bases and J by 4 bases, with 14 bases of the junction left unmatched. This CDR3 has 17 residues. From germline, CDR1 is SGHRS and CDR2 YFSETQ. The CDR3 DNA is TGCGCCAGCAGCGCGAACGTAGCGGGGGCCTGGGGAGAGACCCAGTACTTC. Translation gives CASSANVAGAWGETQYF.

The chain uses TRBV27 and TRBJ1-2; TRBD1 matches 12 bases. Germline V CDR1 and CDR2: MNHEY, SMNVEV (reference sequence). Unmatched junction bases numbered 7, after V lost 6 bases and J lost 8 bases. The CDR3 runs 14 residues. The CDR3 protein is CASRQGQGAAGYTF. In nucleotides, the CDR3 is TGTGCCAGCAGGCAGGGACAGGGGGCTGCGGGCTACACCTTC.

This clonotype occurred many times. V is TRBV7-6 and J is TRBJ2-5; D is ambiguous. With 6 bases removed from V and 2 bases from J, the gap between germline ends came to 13 bases. Per the germline V gene, CDR1 is SGHVS and CDR2 is FNYEAQ. This CDR3 contains 14 residues. The CDR3 is CASSELTEQETQYF. CDR3 coding DNA: TGTGCCAGCAGTGAGCTCACGGAGCAAGAGACCCAGTACTTC.

This clonotype has a count of ten or more. This chain joins TRBV5-1 and TRBJ2-5, with D perhaps given as TRBD1 or TRBD2 (5 bases each). The germline V gene has CDR1 SGHRS and CDR2 YFSETQ. The CDR3 covers 15 residues. The V gene lost 4 bases and the J gene lost 4 bases, with 17 bases spanning the gap. The DNA of the CDR3 is TGCGCCAGCAGCCCAGGGTTAAGGGCGGGAGAGACCCAGTACTTC. Protein: CASSPGLRAGETQYF.

This clonotype was observed a few times. The chain carries TRBV3-1 and TRBJ1-1; 7 bases line up with TRBD1. The CDR3 loop spans 13 amino acids. CDR1 is LGHDT and CDR2 is YNNKEL in the germline V gene (reference sequence). V lost 8 bases to trimming and J lost 0 bases; unmatched junction nucleotides: 3. The CDR3 reads CASQQGMNTEAFF. The CDR3 DNA reads TGTGCCAGCCAACAGGGGATGAACACTGAAGCTTTCTTT.